This TCR beta chain appears in the sequencing data of a study of human T cells and chemical hapten exposure. Study-level findings and limits: The study found that DPC sensitization did not change TCRs above 1 in 1000 frequency. It was expanded TCRs that formed significantly more large CDR3 similarity clusters than controls did.

As processed by the authors: A per-sample median of about 100,000 TCRs was observed, with counts ranging from about 23,224 to 690,600. TCRdb fed the RACE reads into MiXCR, producing one record per CDR3 protein. TCRdb's processing, not the authors' own work, is the source of the V and J calls. The sample has more than 250,000 distinct CDR3 sequences, over 7.5% seen once; the top ten hold 1.2%. This clonotype was counted between two and nine times. What it binds is unknown. Regarding time point: pre-sensitization, week 0. The treatment denotes: therapeutic diphenylcyclopropenone sensitization with weekly scalp DPC. The CDR3 length is 15 residues. J lost 3 bases, V lost 0 bases, and 4 bases had no gene match. Germline CDR1 reads SGHRS; CDR2 reads YFSETQ.

The genes are TRBV5-1 and TRBJ2-7; 9 nucleotides line up with TRBD1. The sample in question was whole blood, obtained in connection with sensitization to the hapten diphenylcyclopropenone (DPC). This receptor was identified in a man between 18 and 29 years old with alopecia areata. Some clones in this sample may be carry-over from other donors' samples. The CDR3 nucleotides read TGCGCCAGCAGCTTGGCCGGGACAGGGAGCTACGAGCAGTACTTC. It specifies CASSLAGTGSYEQYF.